Listed here is a single T cell receptor beta chain. This clonotype was picked up many times. Its antigen is currently not known. Base quality data are lacking; no much larger clone is found one base away. This specimen belongs to a study of read filtering for tumor transcriptome and immune sequencing (dated by TCRdb to about 2020). About the full investigation: Of the patients in the cohort, under 20 were male and around 15 were female, and their mean age was 65.9 years, with a range of about 47 to 85. Under revised international staging, roughly 8 patients fell into R-ISS I, 16 into R-ISS II and six or seven into R-ISS III. TCR-region mapped reads per sample ranged from about 4.05 to 11 million with IR-seq versus only about 75 to 1,400 with RNA-seq. TCR repertoires obtained by targeted immune repertoire sequencing and by bulk whole-transcriptome sequencing performed on the same bone marrow samples were compared. After DNase treatment, whole-transcriptome libraries were prepared using the TruSeq RNA Access Library Prep Kit. A main aim was a read-filtering strategy for immune repertoire data, specifically whether clonotypes supported by a single read should be removed. The investigation overall reported the following: The sorted CD138-negative fraction was a mixed bone marrow immune population, not purified T cells. Single-read clonotypes made up around 86% of clonotypes but only 3% to 4% of total reads in IR-seq, compared with about 77% of clonotypes and approximately 45% of reads in RNA-seq. IR-seq captured clonotypes at much higher depth and more reliably than RNA-seq, and smaller IR-seq throughput sufficed to identify most shared clonotypes. The correlation between IR-seq and RNA-seq shared clonotype proportions was increased by removal of single-read clonotypes.

Bone marrow was sampled from every patient at the time of active disease. Ficoll-Hypaque density gradient centrifugation was used to isolate the bone marrow mononuclear cells. Myeloma plasma cells were removed and CD138-negative cells were obtained by negative selection following labeling with CD138 magnetic microbeads on a MACS separator. Flow cytometry with CD138 antibodies on an Attune NxT was used to check how pure the isolated cells were. TRIzol reagent was used to extract total RNA, and a NanoDrop spectrophotometer was used to quantify the extracted RNA. Paired RNA-seq and IR-seq were performed on each patient's CD138-negative bone marrow sample. Starting from 350 to 450 ng RNA, TCR libraries were constructed with the Immunoverse kit using molecular barcoded adaptors that cover the alpha/delta and beta/gamma chains. TCR library preparation used the same RNA that was used for transcriptome sequencing. An Illumina HiSeq 4000 with 2 x 150 cycles was used to sequence the TCR libraries. Concerning the study's data processing: MiXCR aligned TCR reads to human V, D, J and C references and assembled the aligned reads into CDR3 clonotypes, with quality filtering and error correction included. The tcR package in R was used to analyze clonotype counts and gene usage diversity. Raw mapping reads were checked after the RNA-seq reads had been mapped by STAR aligner version 2.5.3a onto the human GRCh37 genome. To test how sequencing depth affects detected clonotypes, IR-seq fastq files were randomly downsampled with Seqtk 1.3. TCRdb cleaned the public reads at Q25 with fastp, built clones with MiXCR and kept in-frame beta chains. Rows are combined by CDR3 protein, so each entry shows the most common genes and DNA. The V and J calls shown here were made by TCRdb, not taken from the authors' results. In all, the sample holds tens of thousands of distinct CDR3 sequences, and around 21% of those were seen once. The ten largest clones represent around an eighth of the sample.

The sequencing sample was made of a population of CD138-negative cells sorted from bone marrow. In the paper's terms, the cell subset or site label means: bone marrow mononuclear cells depleted of CD138+ plasma/myeloma cells by negative magnetic selection. The sequence was collected from a donor aged 40 or older with multiple myeloma.

The CDR3 corresponds to CASSRRLDTGELFF. The base sequence is TGTGCCAGCAGCCGAAGACTAGACACCGGGGAGCTGTTTTTT. The chain is encoded by TRBV3-1 joined to TRBJ2-2; perhaps TRBD2 is the D gene, with 6 bases matching. Spanning cysteine to phenylalanine, the CDR3 consists of 14 amino acids. Just the 42-base CDR3 DNA is kept, in frame starting at base 1. V lost 4 bases and J lost 3 bases; the stretch between them is 9 bases long. The CDR1 and CDR2 encoded by the germline V gene (reference sequence) are LGHDT and YNNKEL.